The present T cell receptor beta chain was sequenced within a study of CD8 T cell repertoires and HIV-1 epitope variants. Study summary: Tested: three Gag epitope families, Nef HW9 and YT9.

Only a few counts were recorded for this clone. Its antigen remains unknown. Germline loops: CDR1 SGDLS, CDR2 YYNGEE. CDR3 size: 17 residues. Unmatched junction bases numbered 16, after V lost 2 bases and J lost 9 bases. Only in-frame clones appear in the TCRdb table, and some are missing; sequencing was by immunoSEQ multiplex PCR. The sample includes approximately 6,600 clones, around 70% of them seen just once. The sequence came from a male donor with HIV. This sequence joins TRBV9 and TRBJ2-1, with 8 bases aligning to TRBD1. Material for sequencing was cultured CD8+ T cells derived from PBMCs. This CDR3 is CASSVSPGGPRPPEQFF. DNA for the CDR3: TGTGCCAGCAGCGTCTCCCCAGGGGGCCCTCGGCCACCTGAGCAGTTCTTC.